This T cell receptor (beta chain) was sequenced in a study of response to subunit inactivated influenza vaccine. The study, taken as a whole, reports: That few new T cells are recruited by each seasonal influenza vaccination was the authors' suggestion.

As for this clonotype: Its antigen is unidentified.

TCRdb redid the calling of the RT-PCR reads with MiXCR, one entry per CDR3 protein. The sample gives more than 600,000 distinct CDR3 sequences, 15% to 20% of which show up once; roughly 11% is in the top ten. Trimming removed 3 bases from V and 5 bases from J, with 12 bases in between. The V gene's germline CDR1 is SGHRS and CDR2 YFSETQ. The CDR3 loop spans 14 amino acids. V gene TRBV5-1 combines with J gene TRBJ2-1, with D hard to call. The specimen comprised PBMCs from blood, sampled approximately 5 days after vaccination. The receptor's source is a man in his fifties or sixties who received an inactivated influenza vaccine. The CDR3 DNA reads TGCGCCAGCAGCTCACCGGGTCTAAACAATGAGCAGTTCTTC. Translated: CASSSPGLNNEQFF. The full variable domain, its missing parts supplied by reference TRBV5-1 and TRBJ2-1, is KAGVTQTPRYLIKTRGQQVTLSCSPISGHRSVSWYQQTPGQGLQFLFEYFSETQRNKGNFPGRFSGRQFSNSRSEMNVSTLELGDSALYLCASSSPGLNNEQFFGPGTRLTVL.